Following are 18 T cell receptor beta chains from one sample sequenced in a study of PD-1 blockade in classical Hodgkin lymphoma. Here immunoSEQ multiplex PCR was the method, and the copy in TCRdb shows in-frame clones only, minus some. There are about 64,000 clones in the sample; roughly nine tenths occur only once, and around 8% lies in the top ten. As for time point: cycle 4 day 1 (C4D1), after more than five weeks of nivolumab. Autologous stem cell transplantation was followed by relapse in every patient, and brentuximab vedotin exposure varied. The starting material was peripheral blood mononuclear cells (PBMCs), obtained before the fourth cycle of nivolumab. The receptors originated from a human donor with classical Hodgkin lymphoma.

The gene calls are TRBV10-2 and TRBJ2-3; D is possibly TRBD1 (6 bases). The CDR3 is made up of 15 amino acids. The germline V gene has CDR1 WSHSY and CDR2 SAAADI. Trimming took 6 bases from V and 3 from J, leaving 16 bases between them. CDR3: CASSKQGPGTDTQYF. CDR3 coding DNA: TGCGCCAGCAGCAAACAGGGACCGGGGACAGATACGCAGTATTTT.

The chain employs TRBV6-6 and TRBJ2-1; the D gene is possibly TRBD1 (5 bases). The CDR3 has 15 amino acids. CDR1 is MNHNY, CDR2 SVGAGI, per germline (reference sequence). V lost 4 bases and J lost 5, with 15 bases in between. The CDR3 DNA follows: TGTGCCAGCAGTTCTTTGGCAGGGATGGACAATGAGCAGTTCTTC. Its protein product is CASSSLAGMDNEQFF.

This chain joins TRBV7-9 and TRBJ2-6; D tentatively fits TRBD1 or TRBD2 (5 bases each). V was cut by 5 bases and J by 2 bases, with 10 bases left in between. The CDR3 totals 15 residues. Germline CDR1 SEHNR, CDR2 FQNEAQ (reference sequence). DNA for the CDR3: TGTGCCAGCAGCCTCCAGGGACCTGGGGCCAACGTCCTGACTTTC. Protein: CASSLQGPGANVLTF.

The rearrangement links TRBV2 to TRBJ2-7; D is perhaps TRBD1 (6 bases). The V and J ends lost 6 bases and 1 base respectively, with 16 bases between them. The CDR3 is made up of 15 amino acids. Looked up from germline, CDR1 is SNHLY and CDR2 is FYNNEI. The CDR3 DNA is TGTGCCAGCAGGGACACAGGGATAGGGTCCTACGAGCAGTACTTC. Protein: CASRDTGIGSYEQYF.

The J gene is TRBJ1-1, the V gene TRBV27; D is ambiguous. The CDR3 is 15 residues long. V lost 0 bases and J 0 bases, leaving 8 bases between the germline ends. Germline V lookup: CDR1 MNHEY, CDR2 SMNVEV (reference sequence). Written as DNA, the CDR3 is TGTGCCAGCAGTTTATCACGACTCATGAACACTGAAGCTTTCTTT. The encoded protein is CASSLSRLMNTEAFF.

V usage is TRBV5-1 and J usage is TRBJ2-3; 10 bases fit TRBD2. V trimming: 1 base; J trimming: 1 base; junction bases outside the gene matches: 3. The CDR3 spans 16 residues. Looked up from germline, CDR1 is SGHRS and CDR2 is YFSETQ. The CDR3 here is CASSLSGLAGTDTQYF. The CDR3 region has the DNA TGCGCCAGCAGCTTGAGCGGACTAGCGGGCACAGATACGCAGTATTTT.

This clone has a single count. This rearrangement joins TRBV18 to TRBJ2-3; 9 bases match TRBD2. The CDR3 sequence is 14 residues long. After removal of 5 bases from V and 4 bases from J, the junction contained 4 bases not matched to a gene. Germline CDR1 is KGHSH and CDR2 is LQKENI. CDR3: CASSIAGAPDTQYF. The CDR3 nucleotides are TGTGCCAGCTCAATAGCGGGGGCACCAGATACGCAGTATTTT.

The CDR3 protein is CASSLVQGNSPLHF. The CDR3 DNA is TGCGCCAGCAGCTTGGTACAGGGGAATTCACCCCTCCACTTT. The genes are TRBV5-1 and TRBJ1-6; 7 bases match TRBD1. The CDR3 length is 14 residues. Germline V gene data show CDR1 as SGHRS and CDR2 as YFSETQ. V gave up 0 bases and J gave up 7 bases; unmatched junction bases: 1.

This clone was detected once. The chain has TRBV29-1 and TRBJ2-7; no clear D gene. This CDR3 has 11 residues. Germline CDR1 reads SQVTM; CDR2 reads ANQGSEA. The V and J ends lost 5 bases and 2 bases respectively, with 7 bases between them. The CDR3 loop is CSVKLAYEQYF. Here the CDR3 DNA reads TGCAGCGTTAAATTAGCCTACGAGCAGTACTTC.

V usage is TRBV11-2 and J usage is TRBJ2-5; 7 bases map to TRBD1. The ends lost 0 bases at V and 5 bases at J; junction bases unmatched: 6. This CDR3 has 15 amino acids. Germline assignment: CDR1 SGHAT and CDR2 FQNNGV. CDR3 residues: CASSLEAGRGETQYF. CDR3 coding DNA: TGTGCCAGCAGCTTAGAAGCTGGCAGGGGGGAGACCCAGTACTTC.

This clone has a single count. V usage is TRBV6-6 and J usage is TRBJ2-5, with 7 bases fitting TRBD1. Germline-derived CDR1 and CDR2 are MNHNY and SVGAGI (reference sequence). V was pared by 7 bases and J by 5 bases, with 7 bases of the junction left unmatched. The CDR3 has 13 amino acids. The CDR3 DNA is TGTGCCAGCACCCTCGGCAGGGGGGAGACCCAGTACTTC. Translating it yields CASTLGRGETQYF.

The V call is TRBV28, the J call TRBJ2-3; maybe TRBD1 (6 bases). CDR1 and CDR2 (germline): MDHEN, SYDVKM. The V end lost 5 bases, the J end lost 5 bases, and 17 bases lay between the germline ends. This CDR3 has 15 residues. The CDR3 DNA reads as TGTGCCAGCAGTACACCGGGACACGGGGTAGATACGCAGTATTTT. Its translation is CASSTPGHGVDTQYF.

The chain uses TRBV10-3 and TRBJ2-7, with 13 bases lining up with TRBD2. CDR1 is ENHRY, CDR2 SYGVKD, per germline. J was trimmed by 5 bases and V by 6 bases; bases with no gene match: 7. The CDR3 has 15 amino acids. The CDR3 region has the DNA TGTGCCATCAGCGGGACTAGCGGGGCTAACAACGAGCAGTACTTC. Its protein is CAISGTSGANNEQYF.

The chain combines TRBV30 with TRBJ2-1, with TRBD2 identical over 9 bases. The CDR3 is 15 residues long. The ends lost 4 bases at V and 0 bases at J; junction bases unmatched: 4. CDR1 GTSNPN and CDR2 SVGIG come from the germline V gene (reference sequence). The CDR3 nucleotides read TGTGCCTGGATGGCGGGAGGGAGCTCCTACAATGAGCAGTTCTTC. This translates into CAWMAGGSSYNEQFF.

The J gene is TRBJ2-1, the V gene TRBV6-6; 8 bases align to TRBD1. Germline V CDR1 and CDR2: MNHNY, SVGAGI (reference sequence). V trimming: 5 bases; J trimming: 6 bases; junction bases outside the gene matches: 6. The CDR3 length is 14 residues. This chain's CDR3 is CASSPPDRVNEQFF. The DNA for the CDR3 is TGTGCCAGCAGTCCCCCGGACAGGGTCAATGAGCAGTTCTTC.

This chain links TRBV6-1 with TRBJ2-1, with TRBD2 as a possible D gene (6 bases). The CDR3 has 15 amino acids. Trimming shortened V by 5 bases and J by 4 bases, and 15 bases separated the two germline ends. Germline V gene sequence: CDR1 MNHNS, CDR2 SASEGT. The DNA for the CDR3 is TGTGCCAGCAGTCAGCCGGGAGTCAGATACAATGAGCAGTTCTTC. This codes for CASSQPGVRYNEQFF.

V is TRBV6-5 and J is TRBJ2-7; the D gene is possibly TRBD1 (5 bases). Germline V gene lookup returns CDR1 MNHEY and CDR2 SVGAGI. V was trimmed by 2 bases and J by 3 bases, leaving 8 bases between them. This CDR3 is built from 13 residues. In DNA, the CDR3 is TGTGCCAGCAGTTACGGGGCTAACTACGAGCAGTACTTC. It codes for CASSYGANYEQYF.

The chain carries TRBV2 and TRBJ2-7; D tentatively fits TRBD1 or TRBD2 (5 bases each). Trimming left V 7 bases short and J 4 bases short, with 20 bases between. The CDR3 has 15 residues. Germline loops: CDR1 SNHLY, CDR2 FYNNEI. CDR3 in amino acids: CASTPRASFPYEQYF. The CDR3 bases are TGTGCCAGCACCCCCAGGGCTAGCTTTCCTTACGAGCAGTACTTC.